The 28 T cell receptor beta chains given below trace back to one sample, sequenced in a study of OX40 agonist ivuxolimab in advanced cancers. Sequenced by immunoSEQ multiplex PCR; TCRdb stores in-frame clones only, minus some. The table lists just over 20,000 clones, roughly three quarters of them singletons, with more than 9% in the top ten. The input for sequencing was CD4+ or CD8+ T cells sorted from blood, taken in a trial of the OX40 agonist ivuxolimab. All receptors derive from an adult with an advanced solid tumor such as melanoma, head and neck, liver or kidney cancer.

The chain employs TRBV4-1 and TRBJ1-6; TRBD1 might be the D (6 bases). CDR3 length: 15 amino acids. Germline assignment: CDR1 MGHRA and CDR2 YSYEKL. Trimming took 4 bases from V and 6 from J, leaving 13 bases between them. The CDR3 protein is CASSLGGGRNSPLHF. DNA for the CDR3: TGCGCCAGCAGCCTAGGCGGGGGGCGTAATTCACCCCTCCACTTT.

The chain recombines TRBV30 with TRBJ2-5, with D tentatively TRBD2 (6 bases). The germline CDR1 and CDR2 sequences are GTSNPN and SVGIG (reference sequence). The CDR3 runs 13 residues. CDR3 protein: CASDFAGSETQYF. For the CDR3, the DNA is TGTGCTTCCGACTTCGCGGGATCAGAGACCCAGTACTTC. The variable domain in full, with the rest retrieved from reference TRBV30 and TRBJ2-5, is SQTIHQWPATLVQPVGSPLSLECTVEGTSNPNLYWYRQAAGRGLQLLFYSVGIGQISSEVPQNLSASRPQDRQFILSSKKLLLSDSGFYLCASDFAGSETQYFGPGTRLLVL.

The chain has TRBV7-6 and TRBJ2-2; D is unresolved. The V gene lost 0 bases and the J gene lost 2 bases, with 4 bases spanning the gap. CDR1 SGHVS and CDR2 FNYEAQ come from the germline V gene. The length of the CDR3 is 14 residues. The CDR3 loop is CASSLASNTGELFF. As DNA, the CDR3 is TGTGCCAGCAGCTTAGCCTCAAACACCGGGGAGCTGTTTTTT.

In nucleotides, the CDR3 is TGCGCCAGCAGCCAACTAGCGGGAAGAACCCCCGGGGAGCTGTTTTTT. Its translation is CASSQLAGRTPGELFF. This chain links TRBV4-1 with TRBJ2-2, with 9 bases identical to TRBD2. CDR1 is MGHRA and CDR2 is YSYEKL in the germline V gene. CDR3 length equals 16 residues. The trim removed 2 bases at V and 6 bases at J, leaving 7 bases unmatched.

The table lists this clone with a few counts. The chain couples TRBV27 to TRBJ1-1; no definite D call. The V gene's germline CDR1 is MNHEY and CDR2 SMNVEV (reference sequence). The V end was cut by 7 bases, the J end by 1 base, with 7 bases between. The CDR3 has 12 residues. The CDR3 nucleotides read TGTGCCAGCATGAGGGAGAACACTGAAGCTTTCTTT. As protein: CASMRENTEAFF.

The chain joins TRBV4-1 to TRBJ1-1, with D unresolved. CDR1 and CDR2 (germline): MGHRA, YSYEKL. This CDR3 contains 15 residues. Trimming cost V 1 base and J 1 base, with 10 bases left between them. This CDR3 is CASSQAHRRNTEAFF. CDR3 DNA: TGCGCCAGCAGCCAAGCGCACCGTAGGAACACTGAAGCTTTCTTT.

V gene TRBV7-2 combines with J gene TRBJ1-2, with 11 bases lining up with TRBD1. J was trimmed by 2 bases and V by 4 bases; bases with no gene match: 3. The CDR3 spans 15 residues. Germline CDR1 and CDR2: SGHTA and FQGNSA. DNA of the CDR3: TGTGCCAGCAGCTCGGACAGGGGGCAGAACTATGGCTACACCTTC. As protein: CASSSDRGQNYGYTF. The full variable domain, its missing parts supplied by reference TRBV7-2 and TRBJ1-2, is GAGVSQSPSNKVTEKGKDVELRCDPISGHTALYWYRQSLGQGLEFLIYFQGNSAPDKSGLPSDRFSAERTGGSVSTLTIQRTQQEDSAVYLCASSSDRGQNYGYTFGSGTRLTVV.

The chain uses TRBV4-2 and TRBJ1-2; no reliable D call. The CDR3 totals 14 residues. Germline V CDR1 and CDR2: LGHNA, YNFKEQ. V was trimmed by 3 bases and J by 4 bases, leaving 12 bases between them. The CDR3 DNA reads TGTGCCAGCAGCCATGTTGACATGGCCTATGGCTACACCTTC. Translation: CASSHVDMAYGYTF.

The chain is built from TRBV13 and TRBJ1-1; D unresolved. Germline V gene data show CDR1 as PRHDT and CDR2 as FYEKMQ (reference sequence). This CDR3 has 14 residues. Between the trimmed V and J ends, which lost 4 bases and 4 bases, there was a span of 13 bases. The CDR3 DNA reads as TGTGCCAGCAGCTCCGTGACATATTCCACTGAAGCTTTCTTT. It codes for CASSSVTYSTEAFF. The full variable domain, in which reference TRBV13 and TRBJ1-1 provide the parts outside the CDR3, is AAGVIQSPRHLIKEKRETATLKCYPIPRHDTVYWYQQGPGQDPQFLISFYEKMQSDKGSIPDRFSAQQFSDYHSELNMSSLELGDSALYFCASSSVTYSTEAFFGQGTRLTVV.

The rearrangement joins TRBV27 to TRBJ2-7; tentatively, D is TRBD1 or TRBD2 (5 bases each). The CDR3 runs 14 residues. CDR1 MNHEY and CDR2 SMNVEV come from the germline V gene (reference sequence). The CDR3 DNA reads TGTGCTATGATCGGGGCCAGGTCCTCCTACGAGCAGTACTTC. This sequence encodes CAMIGARSSYEQYF.

This rearrangement joins TRBV7-9 to TRBJ1-2; D may be TRBD1 (5 bases). V dropped 3 bases and J dropped 8 bases, with 16 bases sitting between them. CDR3 length: 14 residues. In germline, CDR1 is SEHNR, CDR2 FQNEAQ (reference sequence). CDR3 amino acids: CASSFGTGPVGYTF. In DNA, the CDR3 is TGTGCCAGCAGCTTTGGGACCGGGCCGGTAGGCTACACCTTC.

The chain combines TRBV13 with TRBJ1-1; D gene uncertain. This CDR3 has 15 residues. CDR1 and CDR2 (germline): PRHDT, FYEKMQ (reference sequence). The germline V and J ends were trimmed by 3 bases and 4 bases, with 15 bases remaining between them. The CDR3 loop reads CASSLGSTMGTEAFF. The CDR3 DNA sequence: TGTGCCAGCAGCTTGGGCTCCACAATGGGCACTGAAGCTTTCTTT. Filled out from reference TRBV13 and TRBJ1-1, the complete variable domain reads AAGVIQSPRHLIKEKRETATLKCYPIPRHDTVYWYQQGPGQDPQFLISFYEKMQSDKGSIPDRFSAQQFSDYHSELNMSSLELGDSALYFCASSLGSTMGTEAFFGQGTRLTVV.

The V gene is TRBV27, the J gene TRBJ2-6, with TRBD1 identical over 7 bases. The CDR3 loop spans 16 amino acids. With V trimmed by 8 bases and J by 1 base, 8 bases remained unmatched. Germline CDR1 reads MNHEY; CDR2 reads SMNVEV (reference sequence). The CDR3 bases are TGTGCCAGCGGCACGACAGGGAATTCTGGGGCCAACGTCCTGACTTTC. Protein sequence: CASGTTGNSGANVLTF.

This clone has only a few counts. The CDR3 region has the DNA TGTGCCAGTAGTATAGATCGGCAGACGGGCTCAGTGTATGGCTACACCTTC. Translation: CASSIDRQTGSVYGYTF. The chain joins TRBV19 to TRBJ1-2; D gene ambiguous. Trimming pared 0 bases from V and 5 bases from J, leaving 19 bases between. This CDR3 comprises 17 residues. Germline values: CDR1 LNHDA, CDR2 SQIVND (reference sequence). Filled out from reference TRBV19 and TRBJ1-2, the complete variable domain reads DGGITQSPKYLFRKEGQNVTLSCEQNLNHDAMYWYRQDPGQGLRLIYYSQIVNDFQKGDIAEGYSVSREKKESFPLTVTSAQKNPTAFYLCASSIDRQTGSVYGYTFGSGTRLTVV.

This chain links TRBV11-3 with TRBJ2-3; D possibly corresponds to TRBD2 (6 bases). V shed 4 bases and J shed 7 bases, with 12 bases lying between them. The germline V gene encodes CDR1 SGHNT and CDR2 YENEEA. This CDR3 comprises 13 residues. Here the CDR3 DNA reads TGTGCCAGCAGCTCGCGGAGGGAGCATACGCAGTATTTT. Translation gives CASSSRREHTQYF.

On this clone: Sequence at one end of the junction differs from germline and may be a read error. Other DNA sequences in this sample translate to the same CDR3. The rearrangement links TRBV7-9 to TRBJ1-1, with 7 bases identical to TRBD1. This CDR3 region has 13 residues. Germline CDR1 is SEHNR and CDR2 is FQNEAQ (reference sequence). DNA for the CDR3: TGTGCCAGCAGCTCACAGGGGAACACTGAGGCTTTCTTT. As protein: CASSSQGNTEAFF.

This clone was seen only once. Mismatch with germline at one junction end may stem from a read error. The sample contains more than one DNA sequence encoding this CDR3. The chain recombines TRBV4-2 with TRBJ1-1, with D possibly TRBD1 on 6 matching bases. The germline gives CDR1 LGHNA, CDR2 YNFKEQ. The CDR3 length is 15 residues. Here the CDR3 reads CASSQPTGGLTEAFF. CDR3 coding DNA: TGTGCCAGCAGCCAACCCACCGGGGGGCTAACTGAGGCTTTCTTT.

This chain connects TRBV2 to TRBJ2-3; no reliable D call. V was trimmed by 8 bases and J by 7 bases, leaving 10 bases between them. The CDR3 consists of 11 residues. CDR1 SNHLY and CDR2 FYNNEI come from the germline V gene. The CDR3 sequence is CASGIVYTQYF. CDR3 in DNA: TGTGCCAGCGGAATAGTGTATACGCAGTATTTT.

The V gene is TRBV7-3, the J gene TRBJ2-2; 7 bases fit TRBD1. The CDR3 is 16 amino acids. Looked up from germline, CDR1 is SGHTA and CDR2 is FQGTGA. Trimming removed 5 bases from V and 0 bases from J; junction bases left unmatched: 6. CDR3 sequence (DNA): TGTGCCAGCAGCCCTGGACAGGTTGCGAACACCGGGGAGCTGTTTTTT. Translation gives CASSPGQVANTGELFF.

The chain carries TRBV7-2 and TRBJ1-5; D perhaps matches TRBD1 (6 bases). Trimming cost V 1 base and J 3 bases, with 13 bases left between them. CDR1 is SGHTA and CDR2 is FQGNSA in the germline V gene. This CDR3 contains 16 residues. CDR3 nucleotides: TGTGCCAGCAGCTTAGGGTCCTGGGACAACAATCAGCCCCAGCATTTT. It yields the protein CASSLGSWDNNQPQHF.

This clone was recorded only once. The CDR3 DNA follows: TGTGCCAGCAGTGACTCACAGGGTTTCGAGCAGTTCTTC. Protein sequence: CASSDSQGFEQFF. The rearrangement uses TRBV6-1 and TRBJ2-1; tentative D call: TRBD1 (6 bases). The CDR3 extends over 13 amino acids. The V and J ends lost 3 bases and 10 bases respectively, with 13 bases between them. The V gene's germline CDR1 is MNHNS and CDR2 SASEGT.

This clone was seen a handful of times. V gene TRBV6-1 combines with J gene TRBJ1-1; 9 bases agree with TRBD1. The CDR3 length is 13 residues. After removal of 8 bases from V and 3 bases from J, the junction contained 4 bases not matched to a gene. Germline lookup yields CDR1 MNHNS and CDR2 SASEGT. The CDR3 DNA follows: TGTGCCAGCCGGGGACAGGGCGACACTGAAGCTTTCTTT. This codes for CASRGQGDTEAFF.

This clone turned up a few times. The rearrangement links TRBV6-6 to TRBJ2-1, with D possibly TRBD1 on 5 matching bases. This CDR3 contains 14 residues. Germline V gene data show CDR1 as MNHNY and CDR2 as SVGAGI (reference sequence). V lost 7 bases and J 4 bases, leaving 14 bases between the germline ends. The CDR3, as DNA: TGTGCCAGCACGGCAGGGCAGGGTTACAATGAGCAGTTCTTC. Encoded protein: CASTAGQGYNEQFF.

The chain joins TRBV7-9 to TRBJ2-7; 7 nucleotides align to TRBD1. Germline V lookup: CDR1 SEHNR, CDR2 FQNEAQ (reference sequence). The CDR3 runs to 15 residues. V lost 1 base to trimming and J lost 8 bases; unmatched junction nucleotides: 11. Written as DNA, the CDR3 is TGTGCCAGCAGCTTAGTACTAGGACAGGCAACCAAGCAGTACTTC. It specifies CASSLVLGQATKQYF.

The rearrangement joins TRBV29-1 to TRBJ2-7, with D perhaps matching TRBD1 or TRBD2 (5 bases each). Germline values: CDR1 SQVTM, CDR2 ANQGSEA. With 8 bases removed from V and 4 bases from J, the gap between germline ends came to 15 bases. The CDR3 spans 12 residues. The CDR3 DNA sequence: TGCAGCCCGAGGCCATGGGGGTACGAGCAGTACTTC. Translated, it gives CSPRPWGYEQYF.

This clone was seen only a few times. The chain combines TRBV19 with TRBJ1-5, with 7 positions matching TRBD1. The CDR3 is 16 residues long. Germline trimming cut 5 bases from V and 6 bases from J; bases unmatched to any gene: 13. Germline V gene data show CDR1 as LNHDA and CDR2 as SQIVND (reference sequence). The CDR3 DNA reads TGTGCCAGTAGTGACCGACAGGGCAGAGGTGTTCAGCCCCAGCATTTT. It encodes CASSDRQGRGVQPQHF.

This chain links TRBV6-6 with TRBJ1-5, with a weak D call TRBD1 (5 bases). Trimming stripped 7 bases from V and 7 bases from J, with 20 bases between. Germline lookup yields CDR1 MNHNY and CDR2 SVGAGI (reference sequence). The CDR3 extends over 15 amino acids. CDR3 in DNA: TGTGCCAGCACAAGACAAGGGCAGGGAATACAGCCCCAGCATTTT. Its protein product is CASTRQGQGIQPQHF.

The chain links TRBV5-4 to TRBJ1-1; unclear D gene. The CDR3 consists of 14 residues. Germline values: CDR1 SGHNT, CDR2 YYREEE (reference sequence). V lost 2 bases and J 0 bases, leaving 8 bases between the germline ends. In DNA form, the CDR3 reads TGTGCCAGCAGCTTATCACAGATGAACACTGAAGCTTTCTTT. Translation: CASSLSQMNTEAFF.